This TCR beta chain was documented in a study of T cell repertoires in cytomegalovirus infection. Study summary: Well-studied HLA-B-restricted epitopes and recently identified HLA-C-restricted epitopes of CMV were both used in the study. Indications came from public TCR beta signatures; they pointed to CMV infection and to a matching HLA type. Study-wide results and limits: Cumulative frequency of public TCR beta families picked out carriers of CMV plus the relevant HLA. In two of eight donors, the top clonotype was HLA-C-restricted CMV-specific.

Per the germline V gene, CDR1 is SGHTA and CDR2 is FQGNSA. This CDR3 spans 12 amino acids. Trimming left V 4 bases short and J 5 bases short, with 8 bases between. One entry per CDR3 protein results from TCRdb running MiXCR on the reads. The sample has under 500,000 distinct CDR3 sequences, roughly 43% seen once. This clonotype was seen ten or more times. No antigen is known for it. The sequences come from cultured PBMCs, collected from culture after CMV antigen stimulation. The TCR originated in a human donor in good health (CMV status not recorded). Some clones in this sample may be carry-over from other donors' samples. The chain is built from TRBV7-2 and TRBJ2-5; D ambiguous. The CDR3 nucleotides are TGTGCCAGCAGCTCCAGTTGGGAGACCCAGTACTTC. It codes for CASSSSWETQYF.